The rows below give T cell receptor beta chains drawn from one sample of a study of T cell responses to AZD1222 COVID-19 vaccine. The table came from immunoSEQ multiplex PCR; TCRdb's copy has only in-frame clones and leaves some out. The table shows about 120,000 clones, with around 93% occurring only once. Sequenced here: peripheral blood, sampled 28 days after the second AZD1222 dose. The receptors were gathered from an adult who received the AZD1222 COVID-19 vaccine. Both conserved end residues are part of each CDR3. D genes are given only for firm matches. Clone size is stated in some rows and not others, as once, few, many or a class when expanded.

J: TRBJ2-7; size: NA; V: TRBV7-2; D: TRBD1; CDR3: CASSARQGARYEQYF; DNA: TGTGCCAGCAGCGCAAGACAGGGGGCGCGGTACGAGCAGTACTTC
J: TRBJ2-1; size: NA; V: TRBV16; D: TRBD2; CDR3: CASSFGAGGNEQFF; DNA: TGTGCCAGCAGCTTCGGAGCGGGAGGGAATGAGCAGTTCTTC
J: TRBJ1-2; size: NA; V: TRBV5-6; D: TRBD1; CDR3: CASSFMTGEASGYTF; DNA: TGTGCCAGCAGCTTTATGACAGGGGAGGCGAGTGGCTACACCTTC
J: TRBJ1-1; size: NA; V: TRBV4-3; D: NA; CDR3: CASSQDNGRGVAFF; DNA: TGCGCCAGCAGCCAAGACAATGGAAGGGGAGTAGCTTTCTTT
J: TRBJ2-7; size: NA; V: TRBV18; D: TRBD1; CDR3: CASSPPTTGRTYEQYF; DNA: TGTGCCAGCTCACCACCAACGACAGGGCGGACCTACGAGCAGTACTTC
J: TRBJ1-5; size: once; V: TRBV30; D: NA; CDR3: CAWSVSGAVNQPQHF; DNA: TGTGCCTGGAGTGTATCAGGGGCGGTCAATCAGCCCCAGCATTTT
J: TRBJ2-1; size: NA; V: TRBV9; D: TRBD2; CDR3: CASSGAGTSGGSSYNEQFF; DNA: TGTGCCAGCAGCGGGGCCGGGACTAGCGGGGGGAGCTCCTACAATGAGCAGTTCTTC
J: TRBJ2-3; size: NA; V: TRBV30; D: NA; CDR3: CAWSSLGFGTDTQYF; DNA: TGTGCCTGGAGCTCGCTGGGATTCGGCACAGATACGCAGTATTTT
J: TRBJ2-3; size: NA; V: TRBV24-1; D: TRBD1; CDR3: CATSDPEQGSDTQYF; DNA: TGTGCCACCAGTGACCCTGAACAGGGGTCGGATACGCAGTATTTT
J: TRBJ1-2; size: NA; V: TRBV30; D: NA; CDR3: CACSRKPGYYGYTF; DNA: TGTGCCTGCAGCAGGAAGCCGGGGTACTATGGCTACACCTTC
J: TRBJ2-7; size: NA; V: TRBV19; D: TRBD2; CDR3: CASSMREVGEQYF; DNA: TGTGCCAGTAGCATGCGGGAGGTGGGCGAGCAGTACTTC